This T cell receptor beta chain appears in the sequencing data of a study of early T cells in non-severe SARS-CoV-2 infection. Study-wide points: Clonotype matching in VDJdb favored anti-spike CD8 responses and did not capture private and CD4 specificities.

Note on this clonotype: What it binds is not known.

The library protocol tagged individual cDNA molecules with unique molecular identifiers. TCRdb ran MiXCR on the 5' RACE reads and lists one entry per CDR3 protein. The sample lists more than 55,000 distinct CDR3 sequences, 13% occurring once. This CDR3 is built from 13 residues. This chain uses TRBV21-1 with TRBJ2-7; the table names TRBD1, a call not compared with the DNA. TRBV21-1 corresponds to a pseudogene. The specimen was whole blood. The clonotype comes from an adult who was a healthcare worker with PCR-confirmed SARS-CoV-2 infection or an uninfected control (not recorded which). The CDR3 DNA reads TGTGCCAGCAGCTCCCGGGACAGCGACGAGCAGTACTTC. This codes for CASSSRDSDEQYF.